Listed below are T cell receptor beta chains from one sample, sequenced in a study of cytomegalovirus exposure and HLA in healthy donors. The method was immunoSEQ multiplex PCR; TCRdb's version includes in-frame clones alone and lacks a portion of them. There are over 45,000 clones in the sample; roughly nine tenths occur only once, and approximately 1.1% lies in the top ten. The sequencing input was PBMCs. These receptors all come from a man between 18 and 29 years old in good health and CMV-seronegative. Each CDR3 is given with its conserved first and last residue. The D gene is left open where the match is weak. Size is omitted from some rows. Given values are once, few, many or a class for expanded clones.

size	J	D	V	DNA	CDR3
-	TRBJ2-1	TRBD2	TRBV7-3	TGTGCCAGCAGCTTAGCGGGAGGGGCGGGAGAGGGGAGTGAGCAGTTCTTC	CASSLAGGAGEGSEQFF
-	TRBJ2-2	TRBD2	TRBV5-4	TGTGCCAGCAGCCAGGGGACTAGCGGGAGATTAGGCGGGGAGCTGTTTTTT	CASSQGTSGRLGGELFF
-	TRBJ2-5	TRBD2	TRBV7-2	TGTGCCAGCAGCTTTAGCGGGAGAGGAGAGACCCAGTACTTC	CASSFSGRGETQYF
few	TRBJ1-2	-	TRBV7-9	TGTGCCAGCAGCTTAGCGGGGGGTTACGGCTACACCTTC	CASSLAGGYGYTF
-	TRBJ2-1	TRBD2	TRBV7-9	TGTGCCAGCAGCTTATCGGGTTCTAGCGGGATCTACAATGAGCAGTTCTTC	CASSLSGSSGIYNEQFF
few	TRBJ2-1	TRBD1	TRBV7-6	TGTGCCAGCAGCTCGAGACAGGGGGCTACTGAGCAGTTCTTC	CASSSRQGATEQFF
-	TRBJ2-2	TRBD2	TRBV10-3	TGTGCCATCAGTGAGTCGAAAGGCGGGACTAGCGGGAGTGAGCTGTTTTTT	CAISESKGGTSGSELFF
-	TRBJ2-3	-	TRBV10-3	TGTGCCATCAGTGAATGGGCGGGGTCTAGCACAGATACGCAGTATTTT	CAISEWAGSSTDTQYF
-	TRBJ1-1	-	TRBV19	TGTGCCAGTAGTATAGGTACAGGAGCCATGAACACTGAAGCTTTCTTT	CASSIGTGAMNTEAFF
-	TRBJ2-3	-	TRBV7-3	TGTGCCAGCAGCTTAGTGGGAGGGCAGGGGAATACGCAGTATTTT	CASSLVGGQGNTQYF
-	TRBJ1-1	TRBD1	TRBV28	TGTGCCAGCAGTTGGGACAGGGCTGAAGCTTTCTTT	CASSWDRAEAFF
-	TRBJ2-1	-	TRBV12-5	TGTGCTAGTGGTTTCGACGGGAGTGCCCGGGAAGAGCAGTTCTTC	CASGFDGSAREEQFF
-	TRBJ2-7	TRBD2	TRBV7-8	TGTGCCAGCAGCTTCACCGCTAGCGGGAATTACGAGCAGTACTTC	CASSFTASGNYEQYF
-	TRBJ2-3	-	TRBV28	TGTGCCAGCCCCCCAGGGGGGCGAAACACAGATACGCAGTATTTT	CASPPGGRNTDTQYF
-	TRBJ2-7	TRBD2	TRBV2	TGTGCCAGCAGCGCCGGGACTAGCGGGATCTACGAGCAGTACTTC	CASSAGTSGIYEQYF
-	TRBJ2-7	-	TRBV28	TGTGCCAGCAGTCCCCTGGCGGGCGAGCAGTACTTC	CASSPLAGEQYF
-	TRBJ2-7	-	TRBV20-1	TGCAGTGCGCCAGAGGACTACGAGCAGTACTTC	CSAPEDYEQYF
-	TRBJ1-5	TRBD1	TRBV7-2	TGTGCCAGCAATCCCACAGGGGGGGCAAGCAATCAGCCCCAGCATTTT	CASNPTGGASNQPQHF
-	TRBJ2-4	TRBD1	TRBV4-1	TGCGCCAGCAGCCAAGTTCGGGGACAGGTAAACATTCAGTACTTC	CASSQVRGQVNIQYF
-	TRBJ1-1	TRBD1	TRBV9	TGTGCCAGCAGCTCCTCCGGGACAGGGTACACTGAAGCTTTCTTT	CASSSSGTGYTEAFF
-	TRBJ2-5	TRBD1	TRBV11-2	TGTGCCAGCAGCCTGGCTGGGACAGGGGGCGTCGGTAGAGAGACCCAGTACTTC	CASSLAGTGGVGRETQYF
few	TRBJ2-7	-	TRBV7-9	TGTGCCAGCAGTCCTACACAGGGACCCTACGAGCAGTACTTC	CASSPTQGPYEQYF
-	TRBJ2-1	-	TRBV11-2	TGTGCCAGCAGCTTAACACAGGACCATGAGCAGTTCTTC	CASSLTQDHEQFF